The present TCR beta chain was sequenced within a study of blood T cell repertoires in COVID-19. On the study more broadly: Donors in the United States, Italy and Spain gave samples during acute or convalescent COVID-19.

CDR3 length: 19 residues. Germline loops: CDR1 ENHRY, CDR2 SYGVKD. Deletions cut 0 bases from V and 5 bases from J, with 25 bases between. How the authors handled the data: Amplification with reference gene primers provided the estimates of nucleated cell counts. Using immunoSEQ multiplex PCR, the repertoire was profiled, and TCRdb retains in-frame clones only, with some absent. V, J and clone size were drawn from that table, and D and trimming were deduced from the DNA. Altogether roughly 120,000 clones are present, approximately 86% being singletons, with the ten largest covering 0.88%. This sequence joins TRBV10-3 and TRBJ1-2; weak D call: TRBD1 (6 bases). The sequencing sample was made of peripheral blood. This clonotype was obtained from a woman aged 45 to 65 with active or convalescent COVID-19. The CDR3 reads CAISESIKSDRPSYYGYTF. Here the CDR3 DNA reads TGTGCCATCAGTGAGTCGATTAAGTCAGACAGGCCGAGCTATTATGGCTACACCTTC.